This entry lists 23 T cell receptor beta chains sequenced from one sample in a study of siplizumab effects on memory and regulatory T cells. Coculture of mixed lymphocyte reaction cells was performed at 37°C for 5 to 7 days. The protocol was immunoSEQ multiplex PCR, while the TCRdb copy is restricted to in-frame clones and leaves out a portion. The data show 9,900 or so clones, around 42% seen once. The antigens for these receptors are not known. The source material was CFSE-low (dividing) CD8+ T cells sorted from an allogeneic mixed lymphocyte reaction. These receptors all stem from a human donor in good health; the cells came from an allogeneic mixed lymphocyte reaction.

This sequence joins TRBV19 and TRBJ2-7; D unresolved. This CDR3 has 13 residues. Germline CDR1 LNHDA, CDR2 SQIVND (reference sequence). Trimming took 4 bases from V and 3 from J, leaving 10 bases between them. In nucleotides, the CDR3 is TGTGCCAGTAGTACGTTTTTAAACTACGAGCAGTACTTC. This sequence encodes CASSTFLNYEQYF.

This rearrangement joins TRBV6-5 to TRBJ2-7, with D perhaps assigned TRBD1 or TRBD2 (5 bases each). The CDR3 is made up of 13 amino acids. CDR1 is MNHEY and CDR2 is SVGAGI in the germline V gene. V lost 5 bases and J 2 bases, leaving 10 bases between the germline ends. CDR3 coding DNA: TGTGCCAGCAGTCCCGGGACCACCTACGAGCAGTACTTC. This gives the protein CASSPGTTYEQYF.

The V gene is TRBV27, the J gene TRBJ2-5; 12 nucleotides match TRBD2. The V gene end was trimmed by 6 bases and the J gene end by 1 base; junction bases not matched to a gene: 3. The CDR3 length is 15 residues. Germline CDR1 MNHEY, CDR2 SMNVEV (reference sequence). The CDR3 spells CASRRLAGVQETQYF. The CDR3 DNA is TGTGCCAGCAGAAGACTAGCGGGGGTCCAAGAGACCCAGTACTTC.

This sequence joins TRBV6-5 and TRBJ2-5; 8 positions match TRBD1. Trimming removed 4 bases from V and 5 bases from J; junction bases left unmatched: 3. The CDR3 runs to 13 residues. The germline CDR1 and CDR2 sequences are MNHEY and SVGAGI. The CDR3 DNA reads TGTGCCAGCAGTTCGGGGGACAGGGAGACCCAGTACTTC. Amino acids: CASSSGDRETQYF.

This clone is medium-sized in the sample. V and J are TRBV9 and TRBJ2-3; D is ambiguous. The CDR3 totals 14 residues. Trimming shortened V by 0 bases and J by 0 bases, and 5 bases separated the two germline ends. Looked up from germline, CDR1 is SGDLS and CDR2 is YYNGEE. The CDR3 loop reads CASSVDGSTDTQYF. DNA of the CDR3: TGTGCCAGCAGCGTAGACGGAAGCACAGATACGCAGTATTTT.

This clone has only a few counts. The chain couples TRBV4-1 to TRBJ1-6; D is undetermined. V was cut by 4 bases and J by 8 bases, with 9 bases left in between. Germline V gene data show CDR1 as MGHRA and CDR2 as YSYEKL. The CDR3 covers 13 residues. In DNA, the CDR3 is TGCGCCAGCAGCCGCCAAGGCGATTCACCCCTCCACTTT. Amino acids: CASSRQGDSPLHF.

This clone is a singleton in its sample. The chain combines TRBV6-5 with TRBJ2-5; D is unresolved. The germline gives CDR1 MNHEY, CDR2 SVGAGI. The CDR3 sequence is 14 residues long. The V gene lost 2 bases and the J gene lost 0 bases, with 7 bases spanning the gap. The CDR3 loop reads CASSYAHDQETQYF. The CDR3 nucleotides read TGTGCCAGCAGTTACGCCCACGACCAAGAGACCCAGTACTTC.

Within the sample, this clone is medium-sized. V is TRBV7-9 and J is TRBJ1-1; 8 nucleotides align to TRBD1. CDR3 size: 16 residues. Germline loops: CDR1 SEHNR, CDR2 FQNEAQ (reference sequence). Trimming cost V 5 bases and J 2 bases; bases outside gene matches: 10. Here the CDR3 DNA reads TGTGCCAGCAGCATAAGACAGGGGTCCCCAAACACTGAAGCTTTCTTT. It is translated as CASSIRQGSPNTEAFF.

This clone has only a few counts. This chain links TRBV12-2 with TRBJ1-1. TRBV12-2 is designated a pseudogene. The CDR3 length is 16 residues. In DNA, the CDR3 is TGTGCAAGTCGCTTACCGGGAGGGACAGCGAACACTGAAGCTTTCTTT. It translates to CASRLPGGTANTEAFF.

The chain links TRBV11-2 to TRBJ1-3; no clear D gene. Deletions cut 5 bases from V and 0 bases from J, with 8 bases between. Germline loops: CDR1 SGHAT, CDR2 FQNNGV. The CDR3 length is 14 residues. CDR3 nucleotide sequence: TGTGCCAGCAGCGTGCCTTACTCTGGAAACACCATATATTTT. This encodes CASSVPYSGNTIYF.

V usage is TRBV28 and J usage is TRBJ2-6; D is ambiguous. The CDR3 covers 15 residues. Trimming took 6 bases from V and 6 from J, leaving 15 bases between them. Germline loops: CDR1 MDHEN, CDR2 SYDVKM. CDR3 residues: CASSQRLAEANVLTF. The CDR3 nucleotides are TGTGCCAGCAGCCAGCGACTCGCCGAGGCCAACGTCCTGACTTTC.

The V call is TRBV5-4, the J call TRBJ1-2; unclear D gene. The ends were cut back, 2 bases at V and 4 bases at J, with 9 bases in the middle. The CDR3 totals 13 residues. The germline gives CDR1 SGHNT, CDR2 YYREEE (reference sequence). As DNA, the CDR3 is TGTGCCAGCAGCTTTGACAATTTCTATGGCTACACCTTC. Translation: CASSFDNFYGYTF.

The chain employs TRBV2 and TRBJ2-7; 8 bases fit TRBD2. The V segment lost 5 bases and the J segment 3 bases; nucleotides outside the gene matches: 9. The CDR3 consists of 15 residues. The germline V gene has CDR1 SNHLY and CDR2 FYNNEI. The chain's CDR3 is CASSPSGGSNYEQYF. DNA of the CDR3: TGTGCCAGCAGTCCCTCGGGGGGGAGTAACTACGAGCAGTACTTC.

The gene calls are TRBV4-3 and TRBJ2-7; tentative D call: TRBD2 (6 bases). Germline assignment: CDR1 LGHNA and CDR2 YSLEER. V lost 0 bases and J lost 2, with 8 bases in between. There are 14 residues in the CDR3. This CDR3 reads CASSQDRTTYEQYF. In DNA, the CDR3 is TGCGCCAGCAGCCAAGACCGGACTACCTACGAGCAGTACTTC.

This chain joins TRBV27 and TRBJ1-2; D uncertain. V lost 3 bases and J 5 bases, leaving 13 bases between the germline ends. CDR1 is MNHEY and CDR2 is SMNVEV in the germline V gene (reference sequence). CDR3 size: 14 residues. The CDR3: CASSFGEGGYGYTF. In nucleotides, the CDR3 is TGTGCCAGCAGTTTCGGAGAGGGCGGGTATGGCTACACCTTC.

The count of this clone is one. A much larger clone lies a single base off, so this may be a read error. V is TRBV28 and J is TRBJ2-2, with D perhaps given as TRBD1 or TRBD2 (5 bases each). The CDR3 consists of 15 residues. Germline V CDR1 and CDR2: MDHEN, SYDVKM. CDR3: CTSSPGTENTGELFF. The CDR3 coding sequence is TGTACCAGCAGCCCCGGGACGGAGAACACCGGGGAGCTGTTTTTT.

In its sample, this clone was seen a few times. This rearrangement joins TRBV27 to TRBJ2-1, with 11 bases fitting TRBD2. The CDR3 is 14 amino acids. Germline CDR1 and CDR2: MNHEY and SMNVEV (reference sequence). V lost 4 bases to trimming and J lost 8 bases; unmatched junction nucleotides: 4. The CDR3 spells CASSYLTSGDEQFF. The CDR3 region has the DNA TGTGCCAGCAGTTACTTGACTAGCGGGGATGAGCAGTTCTTC.

The rearrangement uses TRBV10-3 and TRBJ2-7; tentatively, D is TRBD1 (5 bases). Trimming removed 6 bases from V and 2 bases from J, with 8 bases in between. CDR1 is ENHRY and CDR2 is SYGVKD in the germline V gene. The CDR3 is 12 amino acids. CDR3 in amino acids: CAIRQGTYEQYF. The CDR3 DNA reads as TGTGCCATCAGGCAGGGAACCTACGAGCAGTACTTC.

By frequency in the sample, this clone is medium-sized. The chain is built from TRBV30 and TRBJ1-1; D is uncertain. In germline, CDR1 is GTSNPN, CDR2 SVGIG (reference sequence). V was trimmed by 4 bases and J by 3 bases, leaving 6 bases between them. CDR3 length: 11 amino acids. The CDR3 loop is CAWTLYTEAFF. DNA of the CDR3: TGTGCCTGGACACTGTACACTGAAGCTTTCTTT.

This clone has only a few counts. This sequence joins TRBV19 and TRBJ2-2; D may match TRBD1 or TRBD2 (6 bases each). The CDR3 has 14 residues. The ends were cut back, 1 base at V and 6 bases at J, with 9 bases in the middle. Per germline, CDR1 LNHDA and CDR2 SQIVND (reference sequence). This CDR3 is CASSIGGGPGELFF. The CDR3, as DNA: TGTGCCAGTAGTATAGGAGGGGGGCCCGGGGAGCTGTTTTTT. Drawing the rest from reference TRBV19 and TRBJ2-2, the complete variable domain is DGGITQSPKYLFRKEGQNVTLSCEQNLNHDAMYWYRQDPGQGLRLIYYSQIVNDFQKGDIAEGYSVSREKKESFPLTVTSAQKNPTAFYLCASSIGGGPGELFFGEGSRLTVL.

This clone is termed medium-sized. The chain links TRBV2 to TRBJ1-5; no reliable D call. The V end lost 6 bases, the J end lost 5 bases, and 11 bases lay between the germline ends. Looked up from germline, CDR1 is SNHLY and CDR2 is FYNNEI. CDR3 length equals 13 residues. The CDR3 DNA sequence: TGTGCCAGCAGGGAGGGATTGCATCAGCCCCAGCATTTT. Its protein is CASREGLHQPQHF.

The genes are TRBV6-1 and TRBJ2-7, with a possible D match to TRBD1 (6 bases). Trimming left V 4 bases short and J 6 bases short, with 16 bases between. Germline CDR1 MNHNS, CDR2 SASEGT. This CDR3 comprises 14 residues. The CDR3 spells CASSGYFRGPEQYF. The DNA of the CDR3 is TGTGCCAGCAGTGGGTACTTCAGGGGTCCCGAGCAGTACTTC.

This clone came up a few times. V gene TRBV11-2 combines with J gene TRBJ2-7; D is unresolved. CDR1 is SGHAT and CDR2 is FQNNGV in the germline V gene. This CDR3 is 13 amino acids long. V dropped 4 bases and J dropped 1 base, with 8 bases sitting between them. The CDR3 DNA reads as TGTGCCAGCAGCTATCCAGCATCCTACGAGCAGTACTTC. Amino acid sequence: CASSYPASYEQYF.